This is a list of T cell receptor beta chains from one sample in a study of response to subunit inactivated influenza vaccine. TCRdb processed the RT-PCR reads anew with MiXCR; each CDR3 protein has one entry. The sample lists roughly 540,000 distinct CDR3 sequences; roughly 23% were seen once. These records were also assigned to another study, of T cells expressing NK-cell markers.

Source: CD4+ T cells sorted from PBMCs, taken about 13 days after vaccination. The origin of the receptors is a man aged 45-65 years who received an inactivated influenza vaccine. Each CDR3 is given with its conserved first and last residue. A D gene is named only where the DNA matches it firmly. Not every row has a clone size; where given, it reads once, few, many or a size class.

TRBJ2-3	.	TRBV11-2	.	CASSSISGSDTQYF	TGTGCCAGCAGCTCAATCTCAGGGTCAGATACGCAGTATTTT
TRBJ2-1	few	TRBV12-3/TRBV12-4	.	CASSPFDEQFF	TGTGCCAGCAGCCCCTTTGATGAGCAGTTCTTC
TRBJ2-7	.	TRBV5-1	.	CASSVDTNYEQYF	TGCGCCAGCAGCGTGGACACAAACTACGAGCAGTACTTC
TRBJ2-7	.	TRBV6-5	.	CASSYSAQALTYEQYF	TGTGCCAGCAGTTACTCGGCTCAGGCCCTAACCTACGAGCAGTACTTC
TRBJ2-7	.	TRBV11-2	.	CASSLDSRLLTGQYF	TGTGCCAGCAGCTTAGATTCGCGTCTACTAACTGGGCAGTACTTC
TRBJ2-7	.	TRBV20-1	TRBD2	CSARSSGRGNEQYF	TGCAGTGCTAGGAGTAGCGGGAGGGGAAACGAGCAGTACTTC
TRBJ2-3	.	TRBV4-2	TRBD2	CASSQEASRGWADTQYF	TGTGCCAGCAGCCAAGAAGCCTCGCGGGGGTGGGCAGATACGCAGTATTTT
TRBJ2-7	many	TRBV4-3	TRBD1	CASSQNYGDRSYEQYF	TGCGCCAGCAGCCAAAACTACGGGGACAGAAGCTACGAGCAGTACTTC
TRBJ2-5	few	TRBV9	.	CASSPRQGLYQETQYF	TGTGCCAGCAGCCCCCGGCAGGGCCTGTACCAAGAGACCCAGTACTTC
TRBJ1-1	few	TRBV27	.	CASRAAGQSGTEAFF	TGTGCCAGCAGAGCCGCAGGTCAGTCGGGCACTGAAGCTTTCTTT
TRBJ1-4	.	TRBV19	TRBD1	CASRSRDSRGEKLFF	TGTGCCAGTAGATCCAGGGACAGTCGTGGTGAAAAACTGTTTTTT
TRBJ1-1	.	TRBV6-5	.	CASSYSRTANTEAFF	TGTGCCAGCAGTTACTCGAGGACGGCGAACACTGAAGCTTTCTTT
TRBJ1-5	once	TRBV30	.	CAWSVRGSEPQHF	TGTGCCTGGAGTGTCCGGGGCTCTGAGCCCCAGCATTTT
TRBJ2-3	few	TRBV6-5	.	CASSSTGRADTQYF	TGTGCCAGCAGTTCAACGGGCCGGGCAGATACGCAGTATTTT
TRBJ2-5	many	TRBV7-2	.	CASSLLAGQETQYF	TGTGCCAGCAGCTTATTGGCGGGTCAAGAGACCCAGTACTTC
TRBJ2-5	.	TRBV14	.	CASSPSSTTAQYF	TGTGCCAGCAGCCCCAGCTCCACGACGGCCCAGTACTTC
TRBJ2-1	.	TRBV6-5	TRBD2	CASSYVLAGVSYNEQFF	TGTGCCAGCAGTTACGTGCTAGCGGGAGTTTCCTACAATGAGCAGTTCTTC
TRBJ2-7	.	TRBV20-1	TRBD2	CSATDLAGGSYEQYF	TGCAGTGCTACCGATCTGGCGGGAGGGTCCTACGAGCAGTACTTC
TRBJ2-5	.	TRBV5-1	.	CARSPRRGLEVETQYF	TGCGCCAGGTCGCCCCGGAGGGGGCTAGAGGTAGAGACCCAGTACTTC
TRBJ1-6	.	TRBV6-5	.	CASSYERTNSPLHF	TGTGCCAGCAGTTACGAACGGACTAATTCACCCCTCCACTTT
TRBJ2-7	.	TRBV7-9	.	CASSPTQGKQYF	TGTGCCAGCAGCCCGACCCAGGGGAAGCAGTACTTC
TRBJ1-4	few	TRBV3-1	.	CASSHGGEKLFF	TGTGCCAGCAGCCATGGTGGGGAAAAACTGTTTTTT
TRBJ1-4	.	TRBV6-1	.	CASSEQGRLSYELFF	TGTGCCAGCAGTGAACAAGGACGGCTCTCGTACGAACTGTTTTTT
TRBJ2-4	.	TRBV28	.	CASRPGGRAKNIQYF	TGTGCCAGCAGACCTGGGGGGAGAGCCAAAAACATTCAGTACTTC
TRBJ2-6	.	TRBV6-2/TRBV6-3	TRBD1	CASSYSGQGAIGANVLTF	TGTGCCAGCAGTTACTCGGGACAGGGGGCGATTGGGGCCAACGTCCTGACTTTC
TRBJ2-5	few	TRBV20-1	TRBD1	CSARQPGQVSRETQYF	TGCAGTGCTAGACAACCAGGACAGGTTTCCCGAGAGACCCAGTACTTC
TRBJ2-5	few	TRBV7-2	.	CASSFQAATETQYF	TGTGCCAGCAGCTTCCAGGCGGCTACGGAGACCCAGTACTTC
TRBJ2-5	few	TRBV20-1	TRBD1	CSALPQGKETQYF	TGCAGTGCTCTCCCACAGGGGAAGGAGACCCAGTACTTC
TRBJ2-7	few	TRBV12-3/TRBV12-4	TRBD1	CASSLSWGQGTYEQYF	TGTGCCAGCAGTCTCTCCTGGGGACAGGGAACCTACGAGCAGTACTTC
TRBJ1-1	.	TRBV12-3/TRBV12-4	.	CASSLGGRVVRTEAFF	TGTGCCAGCAGTTTAGGAGGCAGGGTAGTGAGGACTGAAGCATTCTTT
TRBJ2-3	few	TRBV9	.	CASTLAGNTDTQYF	TGTGCCAGCACTCTGGCAGGGAACACAGATACGCAGTATTTT
TRBJ2-1	.	TRBV6-5	TRBD2	CASSYAASGGAHEQFF	TGTGCCAGCAGTTATGCCGCTAGCGGGGGGGCCCATGAGCAGTTCTTC
TRBJ1-3	few	TRBV12-3/TRBV12-4	.	CASSRNGNTIYF	TGTGCCAGCAGCCGAAATGGAAACACCATATATTTT
TRBJ2-5	few	TRBV3-1	.	CASSPRGTAGTQYF	TGTGCCAGCAGCCCTAGGGGCACCGCGGGGACCCAGTACTTC
TRBJ2-5	.	TRBV5-6	.	CASSSASGQETQYF	TGTGCCAGCAGCTCAGCAAGCGGCCAAGAGACCCAGTACTTC
TRBJ1-1	few	TRBV18	TRBD1	CASSPRTGENTEAFF	TGTGCCAGCTCACCAAGGACAGGGGAGAACACTGAAGCTTTCTTT
TRBJ2-3	few	TRBV12-3/TRBV12-4	.	CASSAQTDTQYF	TGTGCCAGCAGTGCCCAAACAGATACGCAGTATTTT
TRBJ1-2	few	TRBV12-3/TRBV12-4	.	CASSPGKANYGYTF	TGTGCCAGCAGTCCCGGCAAAGCTAACTATGGCTACACCTTC
TRBJ2-7	few	TRBV7-8	TRBD1	CASSLDRTGGHEQYF	TGTGCCAGCAGCTTAGATAGGACAGGGGGCCACGAGCAGTACTTC
TRBJ2-5	few	TRBV11-2	TRBD2	CASSSSSGGARQETQYF	TGTGCCAGCAGCTCCTCTAGCGGGGGGGCGAGGCAAGAGACCCAGTACTTC
TRBJ2-5	few	TRBV20-1	.	CSAPGPEETQYF	TGCAGTGCTCCGGGACCCGAGGAGACCCAGTACTTC
TRBJ2-7	.	TRBV10-3	.	CAIRPGRGPSEQYF	TGTGCCATCAGGCCGGGGCGGGGGCCGAGTGAGCAGTACTTC
TRBJ1-1	few	TRBV5-1	.	CASSYGTDNTEAFF	TGCGCCAGCAGCTACGGGACGGATAACACTGAAGCTTTCTTT
TRBJ2-5	.	TRBV9	.	CASSPRSGVETQYF	TGTGCCAGCAGCCCAAGATCAGGGGTCGAGACCCAGTACTTC
TRBJ2-5	.	TRBV9	.	CASSAPIGRLETQYF	TGTGCCAGCAGCGCTCCAATAGGACGTCTGGAGACCCAGTACTTC
TRBJ2-2	few	TRBV11-2	.	CASSQFPRGMAANTGELFF	TGTGCCAGCAGCCAATTTCCACGCGGTATGGCCGCGAACACCGGGGAGCTGTTTTTT
TRBJ1-1	.	TRBV27	TRBD1	CASSLLGQGRLNTEAFF	TGTGCCAGCAGTTTACTGGGACAGGGGAGACTGAACACTGAAGCTTTCTTT
TRBJ2-3	.	TRBV28	.	CASSSDIDTQYF	TGTGCCAGCAGTTCGGATATAGATACGCAGTATTTT
TRBJ2-3	.	TRBV15	.	CATSHTGIDTQYF	TGTGCCACCAGCCATACAGGGATAGATACGCAGTATTTT
TRBJ2-5	.	TRBV5-1	TRBD1	CASSKGQGGTQYF	TGCGCCAGCAGCAAGGGACAGGGTGGGACCCAGTACTTC
TRBJ2-7	.	TRBV27	TRBD1	CASSWAGGGTYEQYF	TGTGCCAGCAGTTGGGCAGGGGGCGGCACCTACGAGCAGTACTTC